These T cell receptor beta chains were read from a single sample in a study of blood T cells in healthy people across ages. TCRdb redid the calling of the 5' RACE reads with MiXCR, one entry per CDR3 protein. The sample lists hundreds of thousands of distinct CDR3 sequences; approximately 39% were seen once. The source material was blood. Receptors originate from a woman aged 55-69 years in good health. Each CDR3 is given with its conserved first and last residue. A D gene is named only where the DNA matches it firmly. Clone size, where shown, is once, few, many, or a class for clones that have expanded.

CDR3 protein: CASSVGPQGYEQYF
CDR3 DNA: TGTGCCAGCAGCGTAGGCCCCCAGGGGTACGAGCAGTACTTC
V gene: TRBV9
clone size: few
J gene: TRBJ2-7
D gene: .

CDR3 protein: CASKRGRREQFF
CDR3 DNA: TGTGCCAGCAAGAGGGGCCGGCGAGAGCAGTTCTTC
V gene: TRBV6-2/TRBV6-3
clone size: .
J gene: TRBJ2-1
D gene: .

CDR3 protein: CASSSGTIYGYTF
CDR3 DNA: TGTGCCAGCAGCTCCGGGACAATCTATGGCTACACCTTC
V gene: TRBV7-2
clone size: few
J gene: TRBJ1-2
D gene: .

CDR3 protein: CSALTSGLYEQYF
CDR3 DNA: TGCAGTGCTTTGACTAGCGGTCTCTACGAGCAGTACTTC
V gene: TRBV20-1
clone size: few
J gene: TRBJ2-7
D gene: TRBD2

CDR3 protein: CSASDRAGETQYF
CDR3 DNA: TGCAGTGCTAGCGACAGGGCTGGGGAGACCCAGTACTTC
V gene: TRBV20-1
clone size: few
J gene: TRBJ2-5
D gene: TRBD1

CDR3 protein: CASSGQGGPYEQYF
CDR3 DNA: TGTGCCAGCAGTGGACAGGGAGGTCCCTACGAGCAGTACTTC
V gene: TRBV6-5
clone size: few
J gene: TRBJ2-7
D gene: TRBD1

CDR3 protein: CASTPGGTSYEQYF
CDR3 DNA: TGTGCCAGCACCCCCGGCGGGACTTCCTACGAGCAGTACTTC
V gene: TRBV28
clone size: .
J gene: TRBJ2-7
D gene: .

CDR3 protein: CASSQTGGVNQPQHF
CDR3 DNA: TGTGCCAGCAGCCAGACAGGGGGGGTCAATCAGCCCCAGCATTTT
V gene: TRBV7-2
clone size: .
J gene: TRBJ1-5
D gene: TRBD1

CDR3 protein: CASSSQTSGDYEQYF
CDR3 DNA: TGTGCCAGCAGCTCCCAGACTAGCGGGGACTACGAGCAGTACTTC
V gene: TRBV7-2
clone size: few
J gene: TRBJ2-7
D gene: TRBD2

CDR3 protein: CASRATGLNTEAFF
CDR3 DNA: TGTGCCAGCAGGGCGACAGGGCTTAACACTGAAGCTTTCTTT
V gene: TRBV12-3/TRBV12-4
clone size: .
J gene: TRBJ1-1
D gene: TRBD1

CDR3 protein: CASSSNTNTEAFF
CDR3 DNA: TGTGCCAGCAGCTCTAATACGAACACTGAAGCTTTCTTT
V gene: TRBV13
clone size: .
J gene: TRBJ1-1
D gene: .

CDR3 protein: CSATRGTAHKPQHF
CDR3 DNA: TGCAGTGCTACCAGGGGGACAGCCCATAAGCCCCAGCATTTT
V gene: TRBV20-1
clone size: .
J gene: TRBJ1-5
D gene: TRBD1

CDR3 protein: CASSSRLGGDEQFF
CDR3 DNA: TGTGCCAGCAGCTCCAGACTAGGTGGTGATGAGCAGTTCTTC
V gene: TRBV7-2
clone size: many
J gene: TRBJ2-1
D gene: .

CDR3 protein: CSAREGSTEAFF
CDR3 DNA: TGCAGTGCTAGAGAGGGGTCCACTGAAGCTTTCTTT
V gene: TRBV20-1
clone size: few
J gene: TRBJ1-1
D gene: .

CDR3 protein: CSVDPGTREKLFF
CDR3 DNA: TGCAGCGTTGACCCAGGGACTCGAGAAAAACTGTTTTTT
V gene: TRBV29-1
clone size: many
J gene: TRBJ1-4
D gene: .

CDR3 protein: CASRAGPDYEQYF
CDR3 DNA: TGTGCCAGTAGAGCGGGGCCCGACTACGAGCAGTACTTC
V gene: TRBV19
clone size: once
J gene: TRBJ2-7
D gene: TRBD2

CDR3 protein: CASSLIVVYEQYF
CDR3 DNA: TGTGCCAGCAGCTTAATTGTGGTCTACGAGCAGTACTTC
V gene: TRBV7-2
clone size: .
J gene: TRBJ2-7
D gene: .

CDR3 protein: CASSPRSQPTTTDTQYF
CDR3 DNA: TGCGCCAGCAGCCCTCGTAGCCAACCAACTACCACAGATACGCAGTATTTT
V gene: TRBV5-1
clone size: .
J gene: TRBJ2-3
D gene: .

CDR3 protein: CSARPGQLAKTIQYF
CDR3 DNA: TGCAGTGCTAGACCCGGACAGCTAGCCAAAACCATTCAGTACTTC
V gene: TRBV20-1
clone size: .
J gene: TRBJ2-4
D gene: .

CDR3 protein: CATSAGGARDQPQHF
CDR3 DNA: TGTGCCACCAGTGCGGGGGGGGCTAGAGATCAGCCCCAGCATTTT
V gene: TRBV24-1
clone size: .
J gene: TRBJ1-5
D gene: .

CDR3 protein: CASSFEPDTQYF
CDR3 DNA: TGTGCCAGCAGCTTCGAGCCAGATACGCAGTATTTT
V gene: TRBV7-2
clone size: .
J gene: TRBJ2-3
D gene: .

CDR3 protein: CASSSSGSMSYEQYF
CDR3 DNA: TGTGCCAGCAGCTCCAGCGGGAGTATGTCCTACGAGCAGTACTTC
V gene: TRBV6-2/TRBV6-3
clone size: .
J gene: TRBJ2-7
D gene: TRBD2

CDR3 protein: CASSGGRGRQGQYNEQFF
CDR3 DNA: TGTGCCAGCAGCGGAGGAAGGGGGCGCCAGGGGCAATACAATGAGCAGTTCTTC
V gene: TRBV12-3/TRBV12-4
clone size: few
J gene: TRBJ2-1
D gene: TRBD1

CDR3 protein: CASSLPPGTGDDTDTQYF
CDR3 DNA: TGCGCCAGCAGCTTGCCTCCGGGGACAGGGGACGACACAGATACGCAGTATTTT
V gene: TRBV5-1
clone size: .
J gene: TRBJ2-3
D gene: TRBD1

CDR3 protein: CSARDTRSSYEQYF
CDR3 DNA: TGCAGTGCGAGGGACACACGGAGCTCCTACGAGCAGTACTTC
V gene: TRBV20-1
clone size: .
J gene: TRBJ2-7
D gene: .

CDR3 protein: CASSEALAGTTDTQYF
CDR3 DNA: TGTGCCAGCAGTGAAGCCTTAGCGGGTACTACAGATACGCAGTATTTT
V gene: TRBV6-1
clone size: few
J gene: TRBJ2-3
D gene: TRBD2

CDR3 protein: CSVAGTSGQETQYF
CDR3 DNA: TGCAGCGTCGCCGGGACTAGCGGCCAAGAGACCCAGTACTTC
V gene: TRBV29-1
clone size: many
J gene: TRBJ2-5
D gene: TRBD2

CDR3 protein: CASSHRGSTEAFF
CDR3 DNA: TGTGCCAGCAGTCACAGGGGGTCGACTGAAGCTTTCTTT
V gene: TRBV12-3/TRBV12-4
clone size: few
J gene: TRBJ1-1
D gene: TRBD1

CDR3 protein: CASSETSGIEETQYF
CDR3 DNA: TGTGCCAGCAGTGAGACTAGCGGGATAGAGGAGACCCAGTACTTC
V gene: TRBV12-3/TRBV12-4
clone size: few
J gene: TRBJ2-5
D gene: TRBD2

CDR3 protein: CASSLLDRGPGEQYF
CDR3 DNA: TGCGCCAGCAGCTTGCTGGACAGGGGGCCGGGCGAGCAGTACTTC
V gene: TRBV5-1
clone size: .
J gene: TRBJ2-7
D gene: TRBD1

CDR3 protein: CSVTPGTGNLYEQYF
CDR3 DNA: TGCAGCGTCACCCCCGGGACAGGGAACCTATATGAGCAGTACTTC
V gene: TRBV29-1
clone size: few
J gene: TRBJ2-7
D gene: TRBD1

CDR3 protein: CASSGRQYEQFF
CDR3 DNA: TGTGCCAGCAGTGGCCGTCAGTATGAGCAGTTCTTC
V gene: TRBV27
clone size: .
J gene: TRBJ2-1
D gene: .

CDR3 protein: CASSDWRGARLHGYTF
CDR3 DNA: TGTGCCAGCAGTGACTGGCGAGGGGCAAGGCTCCATGGCTACACTTTC
V gene: TRBV7-9
clone size: .
J gene: TRBJ1-2
D gene: .

CDR3 protein: CASSPLSGELFF
CDR3 DNA: TGTGCCAGCAGTCCCCTTTCCGGGGAGCTGTTTTTT
V gene: TRBV12-3/TRBV12-4
clone size: few
J gene: TRBJ2-2
D gene: .

CDR3 protein: CASSDHLGLAGSTDTQYF
CDR3 DNA: TGTGCCAGCAGTGATCACTTGGGACTAGCGGGAAGCACAGATACGCAGTATTTT
V gene: TRBV25-1
clone size: .
J gene: TRBJ2-3
D gene: TRBD2

CDR3 protein: CSVEVSRYEQYF
CDR3 DNA: TGCAGCGTTGAGGTCAGCCGCTACGAGCAGTACTTC
V gene: TRBV29-1
clone size: .
J gene: TRBJ2-7
D gene: .

CDR3 protein: CSVSRALQGTEQFF
CDR3 DNA: TGCAGCGTTTCCCGCGCACTACAAGGTACTGAGCAGTTCTTC
V gene: TRBV29-1
clone size: many
J gene: TRBJ2-1
D gene: .

CDR3 protein: CASSQRNRGRNTIYF
CDR3 DNA: TGTGCCAGCAGTCAAAGGAACAGGGGGCGAAACACCATATATTTT
V gene: TRBV12-3/TRBV12-4
clone size: .
J gene: TRBJ1-3
D gene: TRBD1

CDR3 protein: CASSLDAGMETQYF
CDR3 DNA: TGCGCCAGCAGCTTGGATGCAGGGATGGAGACCCAGTACTTC
V gene: TRBV5-1
clone size: .
J gene: TRBJ2-5
D gene: .

CDR3 protein: CTSSLVGDEQYF
CDR3 DNA: TGCACCAGCAGCTTGGTCGGCGACGAGCAGTACTTC
V gene: TRBV5-1
clone size: .
J gene: TRBJ2-7
D gene: .

CDR3 protein: CASSLIRGGYNEQFF
CDR3 DNA: TGTGCCAGCAGCTTAATCAGGGGGGGCTACAATGAGCAGTTCTTC
V gene: TRBV7-2
clone size: .
J gene: TRBJ2-1
D gene: .

CDR3 protein: CASSQDGGRYEQYF
CDR3 DNA: TGTGCCAGCAGCCAAGACGGTGGGAGATACGAGCAGTACTTC
V gene: TRBV3-1
clone size: .
J gene: TRBJ2-7
D gene: .

CDR3 protein: CASSQDGGRRTEAFF
CDR3 DNA: TGTGCCAGCAGCCAAGATGGGGGGCGAAGAACTGAAGCTTTCTTT
V gene: TRBV14
clone size: .
J gene: TRBJ1-1
D gene: .

CDR3 protein: CAARTGLGIQYF
CDR3 DNA: TGTGCCGCTCGGACGGGCCTCGGCATTCAGTACTTC
V gene: TRBV6-2/TRBV6-3
clone size: .
J gene: TRBJ2-4
D gene: .

CDR3 protein: CSSSPGTGVYQETQYF
CDR3 DNA: TGCTCCAGCAGCCCTGGGACAGGGGTGTACCAAGAGACCCAGTACTTC
V gene: TRBV4-1
clone size: .
J gene: TRBJ2-5
D gene: TRBD1

CDR3 protein: CASSLYIRGRFIDTQYF
CDR3 DNA: TGTGCCAGCAGCTTATATATAAGGGGGCGTTTTATCGATACGCAGTATTTT
V gene: TRBV7-3
clone size: once
J gene: TRBJ2-3
D gene: TRBD1

CDR3 protein: CASSFGGQADEQFF
CDR3 DNA: TGTGCCAGCAGTTTCGGGGGACAGGCTGATGAGCAGTTCTTC
V gene: TRBV28
clone size: .
J gene: TRBJ2-1
D gene: TRBD1

CDR3 protein: CASSRTGDYSYEQYF
CDR3 DNA: TGTGCCAGCAGCAGGACAGGGGATTACTCCTACGAGCAGTACTTC
V gene: TRBV27
clone size: .
J gene: TRBJ2-7
D gene: TRBD1

CDR3 protein: CASSEPGQGGGTQYF
CDR3 DNA: TGTGCCAGCAGTGAACCGGGACAGGGAGGGGGTACGCAGTATTTT
V gene: TRBV6-1
clone size: few
J gene: TRBJ2-3
D gene: TRBD1

CDR3 protein: CASRQAMVGDGYTF
CDR3 DNA: TGTGCCAGCAGGCAGGCTATGGTGGGAGATGGCTACACCTTC
V gene: TRBV12-3/TRBV12-4
clone size: few
J gene: TRBJ1-2
D gene: .

CDR3 protein: CASSPLEGASYEQYF
CDR3 DNA: TGTGCCAGCTCACCGCTCGAAGGGGCCTCCTACGAGCAGTACTTC
V gene: TRBV18
clone size: .
J gene: TRBJ2-7
D gene: .

CDR3 protein: CASTSTDRSQHF
CDR3 DNA: TGTGCCAGCACATCCACGGACAGGTCCCAGCATTTT
V gene: TRBV28
clone size: .
J gene: TRBJ1-5
D gene: TRBD1

CDR3 protein: CASSQGPPPDTQYF
CDR3 DNA: TGTGCCAGCTCACAGGGACCGCCGCCGGATACGCAGTATTTT
V gene: TRBV18
clone size: few
J gene: TRBJ2-3
D gene: .

CDR3 protein: CASSSSLQGESPLHF
CDR3 DNA: TGCGCCAGCAGTTCCTCCTTACAGGGCGAATCACCCCTCCACTTT
V gene: TRBV5-1
clone size: few
J gene: TRBJ1-6
D gene: .

CDR3 protein: CSAQDSRSNTEAFF
CDR3 DNA: TGCAGTGCCCAGGACAGCCGCTCGAACACTGAAGCTTTCTTT
V gene: TRBV20-1
clone size: .
J gene: TRBJ1-1
D gene: .

CDR3 protein: CASSLIFSGGWSTDTQYF
CDR3 DNA: TGTGCCAGCAGCTTAATTTTTAGCGGGGGGTGGAGCACAGATACGCAGTATTTT
V gene: TRBV7-8
clone size: .
J gene: TRBJ2-3
D gene: TRBD2

CDR3 protein: CSVPGRGGSIVNEQYF
CDR3 DNA: TGCAGCGTTCCGGGACGGGGCGGGAGTATCGTCAATGAGCAGTACTTC
V gene: TRBV29-1
clone size: .
J gene: TRBJ2-7
D gene: TRBD2

CDR3 protein: CASHFGRSYGYTF
CDR3 DNA: TGTGCCAGCCATTTCGGGCGCAGCTATGGCTACACCTTC
V gene: TRBV19
clone size: few
J gene: TRBJ1-2
D gene: .

CDR3 protein: CASSLGTSGRGGTRETQYF
CDR3 DNA: TGTGCCAGCAGTTTGGGGACTAGCGGGAGAGGTGGTACACGAGAGACCCAGTACTTC
V gene: TRBV12-3/TRBV12-4
clone size: .
J gene: TRBJ2-5
D gene: TRBD2